The rows below give T cell receptor beta chains drawn from one sample of a study of CD8+ T cells in alopecia areata. Repertoires were generated with immunoSEQ multiplex PCR, while TCRdb's copy carries only in-frame clones and drops some. The repertoire holds about 110,000 clones, with about 60% as singletons. Sequencing input: NKG2D-low CD8+ T cells sorted from blood. The receptors shown here come from a human donor with alopecia areata. Each CDR3 is given with its conserved first and last residue. The order of the fields is D gene, J gene, clone size, V gene, CDR3 DNA, CDR3 protein. A D gene is named only where the DNA matches it firmly. Clone sizes are given selectively: once, few, many, or a class where the clone is expanded.

D: -; J: TRBJ1-2; size: -; V: TRBV27; DNA: TGTGCCAGCAGCGGGGACGGCTATGGCTACACCTTC; CDR3: CASSGDGYGYTF
D: TRBD2; J: TRBJ2-1; size: -; V: TRBV11-1; DNA: TGTGCCAGCAGCTTAGAACTAGCGGGAGATAATGAGCAGTTCTTC; CDR3: CASSLELAGDNEQFF
D: TRBD1; J: TRBJ2-7; size: once; V: TRBV6-5; DNA: TGTGCCAGCAGGCTTACGGGACAGCACTACGAGCAGTACTTC; CDR3: CASRLTGQHYEQYF
D: -; J: TRBJ2-7; size: -; V: TRBV15; DNA: TGTGCCACCAGCACGACCGGGACGGTACGTTACGAGCAGTACTTC; CDR3: CATSTTGTVRYEQYF
D: -; J: TRBJ2-7; size: -; V: TRBV19; DNA: TGTGCCACAACCCGTGGGTACGAGCAGTACTTC; CDR3: CATTRGYEQYF
D: -; J: TRBJ2-7; size: -; V: TRBV29-1; DNA: TGCAGCGTTGGGACAAGGAGGAGTGGGGACTACGAGCAGTACTTC; CDR3: CSVGTRRSGDYEQYF
D: TRBD2; J: TRBJ2-1; size: few; V: TRBV30; DNA: TGTGCCTGGGCCGGGACTAGCGGTTACAATGAGCAGTTCTTC; CDR3: CAWAGTSGYNEQFF
D: -; J: TRBJ2-2; size: once; V: TRBV14; DNA: TGTGCCAGCAGCCAGGGTATCCCCGGGGAGCTGTTTTTT; CDR3: CASSQGIPGELFF
D: -; J: TRBJ2-5; size: few; V: TRBV4-1; DNA: TGCGCCAGCAGCCAAGACCCCAACCAGCTATTCGAAGAGACCCAGTACTTC; CDR3: CASSQDPNQLFEETQYF
D: -; J: TRBJ2-3; size: -; V: TRBV5-1; DNA: TGCGCCAGCAGCTTCAGCTCCGATACGCAGTATTTT; CDR3: CASSFSSDTQYF
D: TRBD2; J: TRBJ2-1; size: -; V: TRBV11-2; DNA: TGTGCCAGCAGCTATAGCGGGAGGGCCAATGAGCAGTTCTTC; CDR3: CASSYSGRANEQFF
D: -; J: TRBJ1-2; size: -; V: TRBV2; DNA: TGTGCCATCCAAGGCCAGGTGTATGGCTACACCTTC; CDR3: CAIQGQVYGYTF
D: -; J: TRBJ2-1; size: few; V: TRBV19; DNA: TGTGCCAGTAGTATTCGGGGACCCCACAATGAGCAGTTCTTC; CDR3: CASSIRGPHNEQFF
D: TRBD2; J: TRBJ2-1; size: -; V: TRBV4-1; DNA: TGCGCCAGCAGCCAAGAGGCTAGCGGGAGTTACAATGAGCAGTTCTTC; CDR3: CASSQEASGSYNEQFF
D: -; J: TRBJ2-7; size: -; V: TRBV5-1; DNA: TGCCCCCGACAAGAGTACGAGCAGTACTTC; CDR3: CPRQEYEQYF
D: -; J: TRBJ2-1; size: -; V: TRBV9; DNA: TGTGCCAGCAGCGTAGCAAATGAGCAGTTCTTC; CDR3: CASSVANEQFF
D: -; J: TRBJ2-1; size: -; V: TRBV29-1; DNA: TGCAGCGCGGGGACCGCCAATGAGCAGTTCTTC; CDR3: CSAGTANEQFF